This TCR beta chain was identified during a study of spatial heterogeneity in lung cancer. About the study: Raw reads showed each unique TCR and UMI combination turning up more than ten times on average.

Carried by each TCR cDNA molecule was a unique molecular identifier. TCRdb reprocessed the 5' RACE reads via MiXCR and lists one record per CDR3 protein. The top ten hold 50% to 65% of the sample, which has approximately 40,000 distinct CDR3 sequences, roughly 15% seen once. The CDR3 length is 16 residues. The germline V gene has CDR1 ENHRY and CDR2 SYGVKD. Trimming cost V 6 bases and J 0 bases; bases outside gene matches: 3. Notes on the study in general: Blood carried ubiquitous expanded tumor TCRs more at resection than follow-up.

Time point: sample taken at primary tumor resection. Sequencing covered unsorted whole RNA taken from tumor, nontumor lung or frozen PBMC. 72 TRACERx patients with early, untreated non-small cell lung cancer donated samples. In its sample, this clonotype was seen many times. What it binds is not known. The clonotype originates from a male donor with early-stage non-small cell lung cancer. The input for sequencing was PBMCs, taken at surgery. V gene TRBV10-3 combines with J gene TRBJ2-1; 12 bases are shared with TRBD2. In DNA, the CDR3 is TGTGCCATCAGGGCTAGCGGGGGGGACTCCTACAATGAGCAGTTCTTC. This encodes CAIRASGGDSYNEQFF.